Described below is a single T cell receptor (beta chain) sequence and its context. The data stem from a study of blood T cell repertoires in COVID-19. The overall study: Sites across the United States, Italy and Spain contributed samples from acute and convalescent COVID-19. T cells, B-cell-depleted T cells, or PBMCs supplied cDNA or gDNA.

In the original analysis: How many nucleated cells were present was estimated from reference gene primer amplification. Assay used: immunoSEQ multiplex PCR; TCRdb lists only in-frame clones, some missing. V and J calls and clone size come straight from that table; D and trimming were deduced from the DNA. The sample records 50,000 to 65,000 clones, approximately 90% being singletons. The CDR3 length is 14 residues. Germline values: CDR1 MNHEY, CDR2 SVGEGT. V lost 2 bases and J 4 bases, leaving 11 bases between the germline ends. This TCR was recovered from a man aged 65 to 85 with acute or convalescent COVID-19. Specimen: peripheral blood. The chain has TRBV6-2 or TRBV6-3 and TRBJ2-5, with a possible D match to TRBD2 (7 bases). DNA for the CDR3: TGTGCCAGCAGTTACATCGGGGGGCCAGAGACCCAGTACTTC. This gives the protein CASSYIGGPETQYF.